The 21 T cell receptor beta chains reported below all come from one sample, sequenced in a study of T cells in Graves' hyperthyroidism and ophthalmopathy. TCR beta CDR3 regions were amplified from RNA transcripts. Initially, a first-round RT-PCR of the TCR CDR3 employed the HTBI primer set. TCRdb reanalysed the multiplex PCR reads using MiXCR and keeps one entry per CDR3 protein. The sample consists of about 420,000 distinct CDR3 sequences, approximately 15% of them appearing once. The material sequenced was blood. These receptors all stem from a woman aged 18 to 35 with Graves' hyperthyroidism.

The chain joins TRBV28 to TRBJ2-7, with 8 bases matching TRBD2. Germline V gene data show CDR1 as MDHEN and CDR2 as SYDVKM. The V gene end was trimmed by 4 bases and the J gene end by 6 bases; junction bases not matched to a gene: 11. The CDR3 covers 15 residues. DNA of the CDR3: TGTGCCAGCAGTTCCCCCAGGGGACTAGTAGCCGAGCAGTACTTC. Translation: CASSSPRGLVAEQYF.

This clonotype occurred many times. The J gene is TRBJ2-5, the V gene TRBV6-1; a possible D gene is TRBD2 (5 bases). The CDR3 is 13 residues long. V lost 11 bases and J 5 bases, leaving 18 bases between the germline ends. CDR1 MNHNS and CDR2 SASEGT come from the germline V gene. CDR3 in DNA: TGTGCCGGCGTACTACCGGGGATGGAGACCCAGTACTTC. The encoded protein is CAGVLPGMETQYF.

This clonotype was recorded a few times. The junction and the germline gene differ at one end; a read error may be behind it. This chain connects TRBV2 to TRBJ2-6; possible D gene TRBD1, 5 bases. The germline V gene has CDR1 SNHLY and CDR2 FYNNEI. CDR3 size: 8 residues. CDR3 residues: CASSGGAF. The CDR3 DNA follows: TGTGCCAGCAGTGGGGGCGCTTTC.

The genes are TRBV29-1 and TRBJ2-5; no definite D call. V shed 3 bases and J shed 4 bases, with 9 bases lying between them. Germline V gene data show CDR1 as SQVTM and CDR2 as ANQGSEA. The CDR3 covers 12 residues. The CDR3 bases are TGCAGCGTTGATGGAAGAGGAGAGACCCAGTACTTC. Translation: CSVDGRGETQYF. Full variable domain (remainder filled in from reference TRBV29-1 and TRBJ2-5): SAVISQKPSRDICQRGTSLTIQCQVDSQVTMMFWYRQQPGQSLTLIATANQGSEATYESGFVIDKFPISRPNLTFSTLTVSNMSPEDSSIYLCSVDGRGETQYFGPGTRLLVL.

At least ten counts were recorded for this clonotype. The CDR3 here is CAWSVRPPRADTQYF. CDR3 DNA sequence: TGTGCCTGGAGTGTTAGACCCCCTCGGGCAGATACGCAGTATTTT. V is TRBV30 and J is TRBJ2-3, with no clear D. The germline V gene encodes CDR1 GTSNPN and CDR2 SVGIG (reference sequence). This CDR3 is 15 amino acids long. V was clipped by 0 bases and J by 4 bases, with 14 bases between them.

This clonotype was recorded many times. This chain joins TRBV20-1 and TRBJ2-7; the match to TRBD2 covers 9 bases. Germline CDR1 and CDR2: DFQATT and SNEGSKA (reference sequence). This CDR3 spans 12 amino acids. V shed 4 bases and J 3 bases; nucleotides not matched to a gene: 1. For the CDR3, the DNA is TGCAGTGCTAATAGCGGGAGCTACGAGCAGTACTTC. Translating gives CSANSGSYEQYF.

The CDR3 bases are TGTGCCAGCAGCTTAGCCCGGACTAGCGGGAGTGGAGAGCAGTACTTC. Residues: CASSLARTSGSGEQYF. This chain links TRBV7-6 with TRBJ2-7, with TRBD2 identical over 13 bases. Trimming at V came to 0 bases and at J to 7 bases, leaving 6 bases not matched to a gene. CDR1 is SGHVS and CDR2 is FNYEAQ in the germline V gene. The CDR3 loop spans 16 amino acids.

The chain recombines TRBV19 with TRBJ1-5; tentatively, D is TRBD1 (5 bases). Germline CDR1 and CDR2: LNHDA and SQIVND (reference sequence). This CDR3 comprises 15 residues. V was shortened by 3 bases and J by 2 bases, with 11 bases between the two germline ends. The CDR3 DNA is TGTGCCAGTAGTATCCAGGGCCCTGGCAATCAGCCCCAGCATTTT. Translating gives CASSIQGPGNQPQHF.

J is TRBJ2-3 and V is TRBV28; 7 positions agree with TRBD2. This CDR3 region has 15 residues. J was trimmed by 1 base and V by 6 bases; bases with no gene match: 7. The germline CDR1 and CDR2 sequences are MDHEN and SYDVKM. The chain's CDR3 is CASSVRLAGTDTQYF. CDR3 coding DNA: TGTGCCAGCAGCGTCAGGCTAGCGGGCACAGATACGCAGTATTTT.

This clonotype was counted a few times. The chain joins TRBV20-1 to TRBJ1-5, with 8 nucleotides matching TRBD1. This CDR3 comprises 16 residues. Germline V lookup: CDR1 DFQATT, CDR2 SNEGSKA (reference sequence). The V and J ends lost 3 bases and 6 bases, in that order; junction bases with no gene match: 13. The CDR3: CSASIRTGSNSQPQHF. CDR3 in DNA: TGCAGTGCTAGCATACGGACAGGGTCTAACTCTCAGCCCCAGCATTTT.

This clonotype was recorded a few times. This chain joins TRBV5-1 and TRBJ2-5; maybe TRBD1 (6 bases). The CDR3 has 14 residues. Germline CDR1 is SGHRS and CDR2 is YFSETQ. Trimming shortened V by 3 bases and J by 0 bases, and 9 bases separated the two germline ends. DNA of the CDR3: TGCGCCAGCAGCTCAACAGGGTACCAAGAGACCCAGTACTTC. Its protein is CASSSTGYQETQYF.

This clonotype was detected many times. The chain recombines TRBV6-2 or TRBV6-3 with TRBJ2-7; 16 bases line up with TRBD2. The CDR3 runs to 19 residues. Germline CDR1 and CDR2: MNHEY and SVGEGT. Trimming took 2 bases from V and 7 from J; bases not matched to a gene: 14. CDR3: CASSYGGGLAGGSAREQYF. The CDR3 nucleotides read TGTGCCAGCAGTTACGGAGGGGGACTAGCGGGAGGGTCCGCTCGGGAGCAGTACTTC.

Ten or more counts support this clonotype. V gene TRBV5-5 combines with J gene TRBJ2-5, with 7 nucleotides matching TRBD2. The CDR3 has 14 residues. CDR1 and CDR2 (germline): SGHKS, YYEKEE (reference sequence). V gave up 3 bases and J gave up 4 bases; unmatched junction bases: 6. The chain's CDR3 is CASSYAGLGETQYF. The CDR3 bases are TGTGCCAGCAGCTACGCCGGACTAGGAGAGACCCAGTACTTC.

This clonotype appeared many times. The chain couples TRBV2 to TRBJ2-3; D uncertain. The CDR3 extends over 15 amino acids. V dropped 6 bases and J dropped 0 bases, with 13 bases sitting between them. Germline V gives CDR1 SNHLY, CDR2 FYNNEI. The CDR3 DNA is TGTGCCAGCAGCCCTTGGCGGTCTAGCACAGATACGCAGTATTTT. Translation: CASSPWRSSTDTQYF.

This clonotype turned up a few times. V usage is TRBV5-1 and J usage is TRBJ2-1, with D unresolved. CDR3 size: 13 residues. V shed 2 bases and J shed 5 bases, with 8 bases lying between them. Germline-derived CDR1 and CDR2 are SGHRS and YFSETQ. CDR3 region: CASSFLPNNEQFF. The CDR3 DNA is TGCGCCAGCAGCTTTCTACCGAACAATGAGCAGTTCTTC. Complete variable domain (other parts from reference TRBV5-1 and TRBJ2-1): KAGVTQTPRYLIKTRGQQVTLSCSPISGHRSVSWYQQTPGQGLQFLFEYFSETQRNKGNFPGRFSGRQFSNSRSEMNVSTLELGDSALYLCASSFLPNNEQFFGPGTRLTVL.

This clonotype was detected ten times or more. The chain couples TRBV6-4 to TRBJ2-3, with 8 bases fitting TRBD2. The CDR3 runs 15 residues. With 3 bases clipped from V and 4 bases from J, the junction kept 6 bases outside the gene matches. Germline V gives CDR1 MRHNA, CDR2 SNTAGT. CDR3 DNA sequence: TGTGCCAGCAGTGAGGAAAGCGGGAGCCCAGATACGCAGTATTTT. This codes for CASSEESGSPDTQYF.

This clonotype was counted ten times or more. The chain has TRBV6-2 or TRBV6-3 and TRBJ1-2; 11 bases agree with TRBD1. With 2 bases clipped from V and 6 bases from J, the junction kept 2 bases outside the gene matches. Per the germline V gene, CDR1 is MNHEY and CDR2 is SVGEGT. CDR3 size: 14 residues. The CDR3 loop reads CASSYPDRGHGYTF. The CDR3 DNA follows: TGTGCCAGCAGTTACCCGGACAGGGGGCATGGCTACACCTTC.

This chain joins TRBV19 and TRBJ2-1, with 10 bases lining up with TRBD2. This CDR3 is 17 amino acids long. Trimming at V came to 7 bases and at J to 7 bases, leaving 16 bases not matched to a gene. From germline, CDR1 is LNHDA and CDR2 SQIVND (reference sequence). The CDR3 nucleotides are TGTGCCAGTATCCACACATCGGGGCTAGCGGGAGAGAATGAGCAGTTCTTC. Residues: CASIHTSGLAGENEQFF.

In this sample, this clonotype turned up many times. The chain couples TRBV30 to TRBJ2-5; D may be TRBD1 or TRBD2 (5 bases each). This CDR3 has 13 amino acids. From germline, CDR1 is GTSNPN and CDR2 SVGIG (reference sequence). The V and J ends lost 2 bases and 5 bases respectively, with 12 bases between them. The CDR3 nucleotides read TGTGCCTGGAGTCTGGGACGTGGGGAGACCCAGTACTTC. This sequence encodes CAWSLGRGETQYF.

The CDR3: CASSQDGGASGRGSYNEQFF. The CDR3 nucleotides read TGTGCCAGCAGCCAAGATGGCGGCGCTAGCGGGAGAGGATCCTACAATGAGCAGTTCTTC. The rearrangement joins TRBV4-2 to TRBJ2-1; 10 bases agree with TRBD2. The trim removed 0 bases at V and 1 base at J, leaving 12 bases unmatched. Germline lookup yields CDR1 LGHNA and CDR2 YNFKEQ. The CDR3 covers 20 residues.

This clonotype has a count of ten or more. The chain couples TRBV6-2 or TRBV6-3 to TRBJ2-2, with 8 positions matching TRBD1. V was clipped by 5 bases and J by 10 bases; unmatched bases: 9. The CDR3 has 14 residues. Germline CDR1 and CDR2: MNHEY and SVGEGT. The CDR3 DNA reads TGTGCCAGCAGTCGGACCGGACAGGGATCGGAGCTGTTTTTT. This codes for CASSRTGQGSELFF.